The entry that follows covers one TCR beta chain sequence. From roughly 0.4 ug of RNA, a library with molecular barcoded alpha/delta and beta/gamma adaptors was made. Each CDR3 protein is one row after TCRdb ran MiXCR on the reads. The sample has around 65,000 distinct CDR3 sequences; roughly 19% are singletons. This record comes from a study of read filtering for tumor transcriptome and immune sequencing. Germline values: CDR1 SGHTA, CDR2 FQGNSA. Trimming left V 3 bases short and J 7 bases short, with 9 bases between. There are 12 residues in the CDR3. V and J are TRBV7-2 and TRBJ1-1, with D unresolved. The sample was a population of CD138-negative cells sorted from bone marrow. This TCR was recovered from a donor aged 40 or over with multiple myeloma. CDR3 nucleotides: TGTGCCAGCAGCTTTAACAGATTTGAAGCTTTCTTT. Protein sequence: CASSFNRFEAFF. Using reference TRBV7-2 and TRBJ1-1 for the parts outside the CDR3, the full variable domain is GAGVSQSPSNKVTEKGKDVELRCDPISGHTALYWYRQSLGQGLEFLIYFQGNSAPDKSGLPSDRFSAERTGGSVSTLTIQRTQQEDSAVYLCASSFNRFEAFFGQGTRLTVV.